This T cell receptor (beta chain) appears in the sequencing data of a study of blood T cell repertoires in COVID-19. In the study overall: Both acute and convalescent COVID-19 samples were obtained from the United States, Italy and Spain. Sample material is recorded as cDNA or gDNA derived from T cells, B-cell-depleted T cells, or PBMCs.

Participant age was about 18 to 89 years, and participants resided in approximately 24 US areas. In the source study's methods: Amplifying reference gene primers gave estimates of nucleated cell counts. This table comes from immunoSEQ multiplex PCR, and its TCRdb copy is limited to in-frame clones, with some not included. V and J calls and clone size follow that table, whereas D and trimming were derived from the DNA. The sample gives about 400,000 clones, just under 90% of which show up once; 1.7% is in the top ten. Material: PBMCs or T cells enriched from blood (not recorded which). The clonotype was recovered from a woman aged 25 to 45 who had recovered from COVID-19.

CDR3 in amino acids: CASRGSINEKLFF. In DNA, the CDR3 is TGTGCTAGCAGGGGGAGTATAAATGAAAAACTGTTTTTT. The genes are TRBV12-5 and TRBJ1-4; 7 bases line up with TRBD1. Per germline, CDR1 LGHNT and CDR2 FRNRAP. The CDR3 runs to 13 residues. V dropped 9 bases and J dropped 5; count of bases not matched to a gene: 6.